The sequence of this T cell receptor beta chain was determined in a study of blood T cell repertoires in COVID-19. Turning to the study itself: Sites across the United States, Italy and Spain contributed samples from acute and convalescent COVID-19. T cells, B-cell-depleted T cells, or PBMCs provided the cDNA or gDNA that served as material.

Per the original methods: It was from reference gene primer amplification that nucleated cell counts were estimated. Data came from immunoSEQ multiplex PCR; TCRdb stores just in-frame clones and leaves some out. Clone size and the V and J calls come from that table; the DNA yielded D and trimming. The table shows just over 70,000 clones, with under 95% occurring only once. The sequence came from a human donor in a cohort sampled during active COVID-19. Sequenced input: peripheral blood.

For the CDR3, the DNA is TGTGCCAGCAGCTCCCTCAAAGCTGGAGCAATCGACGGGGAGCTGTTTTTT. Translated: CASSSLKAGAIDGELFF. This chain uses TRBV11-2 with TRBJ2-2; D call uncertain. CDR3 size: 17 residues. The V and J ends lost 4 bases and 7 bases respectively, with 22 bases between them. Germline-derived CDR1 and CDR2 are SGHAT and FQNNGV.